The 27 T cell receptor beta chains listed next were all sequenced from one sample in a study of CD8 T cells in Susac syndrome. An input of roughly 0.5 to 1 ug of RNA was subjected to reverse transcription using random hexamers. TCRdb re-called the immunoSEQ multiplex PCR reads with MiXCR, one entry per CDR3 protein. This table holds approximately 150,000 distinct CDR3 sequences, approximately 90% found once. Sequencing was carried out using CD4+ T cells from PBMCs. The receptors derive from a human donor in good health.

The rearrangement links TRBV4-1 to TRBJ2-4; D might be TRBD1 or TRBD2, each matching 5 bases. CDR1 is MGHRA, CDR2 YSYEKL, per germline. This CDR3 is 17 amino acids long. V lost 1 base, J lost 0 bases, and 13 bases lay in between. Here the CDR3 reads CASSQAGEGKAKNIQYF. CDR3 nucleotide sequence: TGCGCCAGCAGCCAAGCTGGAGAGGGGAAAGCCAAAAACATTCAGTACTTC.

V and J are TRBV28 and TRBJ2-7; no clear D. The CDR3 covers 12 residues. CDR1 and CDR2 from the germline V gene are MDHEN and SYDVKM. Trimming took 5 bases from V and 7 from J, leaving 12 bases between them. The CDR3 DNA reads as TGTGCCAGCAGTCTGACCTTCGGGGAGCAGTACTTC. It translates to CASSLTFGEQYF.

The V call is TRBV5-1, the J call TRBJ1-2, with a possible D match to TRBD1 (5 bases). Germline values: CDR1 SGHRS, CDR2 YFSETQ. V dropped 4 bases and J dropped 4 bases, with 20 bases sitting between them. The CDR3 extends over 16 amino acids. CDR3 DNA: TGCGCCAGCAGCCCGGAAACTGGGGCCCTCAGCTATGGCTACACCTTC. It translates to CASSPETGALSYGYTF.

The rearrangement links TRBV12-3 or TRBV12-4 to TRBJ2-2; tentatively, D is TRBD1 (6 bases). Trimming pared 2 bases from V and 3 bases from J, leaving 7 bases between. The CDR3 length is 14 residues. In nucleotides, the CDR3 is TGTGCCAGCAGTTTACACAGGGACACCGGGGAGCTGTTTTTT. Translation: CASSLHRDTGELFF.

The chain has TRBV4-1 and TRBJ1-2; D might be TRBD1 (5 bases). Per the germline V gene, CDR1 is MGHRA and CDR2 is YSYEKL. Trimming removed 1 base at V and 6 bases at J, with 15 bases between. CDR3 length: 15 residues. DNA for the CDR3: TGCGCCAGCAGCCAAGGGGACCCCCGAGGACATGGCTACACCTTC. Amino acid sequence: CASSQGDPRGHGYTF.

The V call is TRBV5-1, the J call TRBJ2-7; 9 bases are a match to TRBD1. The V and J ends lost 0 bases and 3 bases, in that order; junction bases with no gene match: 4. CDR3 length equals 15 residues. Germline V gives CDR1 SGHRS, CDR2 YFSETQ. CDR3 amino acids: CASSLAETGGYEQYF. In DNA form, the CDR3 reads TGCGCCAGCAGCTTGGCCGAGACAGGGGGCTACGAGCAGTACTTC.

The CDR3 protein is CASSSRQGNTGELFF. The CDR3 region has the DNA TGTGCCAGCAGCTCCCGGCAGGGAAACACCGGGGAGCTGTTTTTT. The V gene is TRBV7-2, the J gene TRBJ2-2, with D tentatively TRBD1 (5 bases). This CDR3 contains 15 residues. V lost 4 bases and J 2 bases, leaving 11 bases between the germline ends. The V gene's germline CDR1 is SGHTA and CDR2 FQGNSA.

The genes are TRBV9 and TRBJ2-6; the D gene is possibly TRBD2 (5 bases). V was pared by 2 bases and J by 2 bases, with 17 bases between. CDR1 and CDR2 from the germline V gene are SGDLS and YYNGEE. CDR3 length equals 18 residues. Here the CDR3 reads CASSVSGLTLAGANVLTF. The CDR3 region has the DNA TGTGCCAGCAGCGTGTCCGGACTTACGCTTGCTGGGGCCAACGTCCTGACTTTC.

The chain carries TRBV28 and TRBJ2-1; D possibly uses TRBD1 or TRBD2 (5 bases each). Germline V gene lookup returns CDR1 MDHEN and CDR2 SYDVKM. The CDR3 runs 14 residues. With 3 bases removed from V and 6 bases from J, the gap between germline ends came to 12 bases. The CDR3 protein is CASSLAGSGNEQFF. Here the CDR3 DNA reads TGTGCCAGCAGTTTGGCAGGGAGCGGCAATGAGCAGTTCTTC. The variable domain in full, with the rest retrieved from reference TRBV28 and TRBJ2-1, is DVKVTQSSRYLVKRTGEKVFLECVQDMDHENMFWYRQDPGLGLRLIYFSYDVKMKEKGDIPEGYSVSREKKERFSLILESASTNQTSMYLCASSLAGSGNEQFFGPGTRLTVL.

The chain combines TRBV12-3 or TRBV12-4 with TRBJ2-1; D gene ambiguous. The CDR3 is 14 residues long. Trimming stripped 3 bases from V and 2 bases from J, with 8 bases between. CDR3 sequence (DNA): TGTGCCAGCAGTTTCGTTGGGACCTACAATGAGCAGTTCTTC. Encoded protein: CASSFVGTYNEQFF.

The chain couples TRBV27 to TRBJ1-1; D not resolved. Germline assignment: CDR1 MNHEY and CDR2 SMNVEV (reference sequence). V lost 9 bases and J lost 8, with 19 bases in between. The CDR3 is 13 residues long. CDR3: CASSSAWTSEAFF. DNA of the CDR3: TGTGCCAGTAGTAGCGCGTGGACTTCCGAAGCTTTCTTT.

The chain employs TRBV25-1 and TRBJ1-3; perhaps TRBD1 as D (5 bases). Germline CDR1 and CDR2: MGHDK and SYGVNS. The CDR3 extends over 19 amino acids. Trimming cost V 4 bases and J 0 bases, with 22 bases left between them. The CDR3 DNA reads as TGTGCCAGCAGTGCAAGCACCGGGACCGCGGATTACTCTGGAAACACCATATATTTT. Translated, it gives CASSASTGTADYSGNTIYF.

The chain has TRBV27 and TRBJ1-5, with D uncertain. Trimming stripped 3 bases from V and 5 bases from J, with 5 bases between. The CDR3 sequence is 12 residues long. Germline CDR1 and CDR2: MNHEY and SMNVEV (reference sequence). CDR3 coding DNA: TGTGCCAGCAGTTTCCCTGATCAGCCCCAGCATTTT. Translated: CASSFPDQPQHF.

This chain's CDR3 is CASRFQENYGGYTF. The CDR3 nucleotides are TGTGCCAGCAGATTTCAGGAGAACTATGGAGGCTACACCTTC. V gene TRBV2 combines with J gene TRBJ1-2, with D unresolved. The V end was cut by 6 bases, the J end by 8 bases, with 19 bases between. This CDR3 spans 14 amino acids. Germline CDR1 reads SNHLY; CDR2 reads FYNNEI.

This chain links TRBV5-1 with TRBJ1-2; no clear D gene. Trimming left V 0 bases short and J 4 bases short, with 13 bases between. This CDR3 comprises 15 residues. From germline, CDR1 is SGHRS and CDR2 YFSETQ. Here the CDR3 DNA reads TGCGCCAGCAGCTTGGATGCCGGCTCAACCTATGGCTACACCTTC. It codes for CASSLDAGSTYGYTF.

This sequence joins TRBV3-1 and TRBJ2-4; 9 nucleotides agree with TRBD2. The ends lost 0 bases at V and 7 bases at J; junction bases unmatched: 10. Germline CDR1 is LGHDT and CDR2 is YNNKEL (reference sequence). The CDR3 totals 17 residues. In nucleotides, the CDR3 is TGTGCCAGCAGCCAAGATCTGTCGCGGGAGGGACAGAACATTCAGTACTTC. It specifies CASSQDLSREGQNIQYF.

The V call is TRBV20-1, the J call TRBJ1-1, with 8 positions matching TRBD1. The germline V gene has CDR1 DFQATT and CDR2 SNEGSKA (reference sequence). CDR3 length: 12 residues. In nucleotides, the CDR3 is TGCAGCGTTAGACAGGGGCGTCCTGAAGCTTTCTTT. The encoded protein is CSVRQGRPEAFF.

V gene TRBV25-1 combines with J gene TRBJ2-5; D might be TRBD2 (5 bases). V was shortened by 0 bases and J by 1 base, with 9 bases between the two germline ends. Germline loops: CDR1 MGHDK, CDR2 SYGVNS. The CDR3 contains 15 residues. CDR3 nucleotide sequence: TGTGCCAGCAGTGAATATGGAGGTCCCCAAGAGACCCAGTACTTC. Its translation: CASSEYGGPQETQYF.

The rearrangement joins TRBV4-3 to TRBJ2-3; 10 bases align to TRBD2. CDR1 LGHNA and CDR2 YSLEER come from the germline V gene. The CDR3 spans 18 residues. J was trimmed by 5 bases and V by 0 bases; bases with no gene match: 11. The CDR3 DNA sequence: TGCGCCAGCAGCCAAGATGTAGCGGGGGGAACATACGGAGATACGCAGTATTTT. Translation: CASSQDVAGGTYGDTQYF.

The chain combines TRBV7-2 with TRBJ2-7; D unresolved. There are 13 residues in the CDR3. V dropped 5 bases and J dropped 6 bases, with 14 bases sitting between them. Germline lookup yields CDR1 SGHTA and CDR2 FQGNSA. Written as DNA, the CDR3 is TGTGCCAGCAGCCCTTACATCGCCCTCGAGCAGTACTTC. As protein: CASSPYIALEQYF.

This chain links TRBV18 with TRBJ1-2, with D possibly being TRBD1 (6 bases). Germline CDR1 and CDR2: KGHSH and LQKENI. This CDR3 has 11 amino acids. With 2 bases removed from V and 14 bases from J, the gap between germline ends came to 12 bases. The CDR3 nucleotides read TGTGCCAGCTCACCATTTCAGGGGCTTACCTTC. Translating it yields CASSPFQGLTF. Full variable domain (remainder filled in from reference TRBV18 and TRBJ1-2): NAGVMQNPRHLVRRRGQEARLRCSPMKGHSHVYWYRQLPEEGLKFMVYLQKENIIDESGMPKERFSAEFPKEGPSILRIQQVVRGDSAAYFCASSPFQGLTFGSGTRLTVV.

The DNA of the CDR3 is TGCAGAGGGGGGGTGGGCACTGAAGCTTTCTTT. Its protein is CRGGVGTEAFF. The gene calls are TRBV20-1 and TRBJ1-1, with D possibly being TRBD1 (6 bases). The CDR3 is 11 residues long. Per the germline V gene, CDR1 is DFQATT and CDR2 is SNEGSKA (reference sequence).

V gene TRBV18 combines with J gene TRBJ2-7; D is unresolved. V lost 3 bases and J lost 6, with 9 bases in between. Germline V lookup: CDR1 KGHSH, CDR2 LQKENI. This CDR3 comprises 12 residues. The CDR3 loop is CASSPLPGEQYF. The CDR3 DNA is TGTGCCAGCTCACCTCTTCCCGGCGAGCAGTACTTC.

The chain joins TRBV24-1 to TRBJ2-3; no clear D gene. Germline loops: CDR1 KGHDR, CDR2 SFDVKD. V was pared by 3 bases and J by 0 bases, with 12 bases between. This CDR3 region has 16 residues. The CDR3: CATSDISYFSTDTQYF. The CDR3 region has the DNA TGTGCCACCAGTGATATTAGCTACTTCAGCACAGATACGCAGTATTTT.

This chain joins TRBV19 and TRBJ2-6; D perhaps matches TRBD1 (6 bases). V lost 4 bases, J lost 0 bases, and 7 bases lay in between. Germline V gene data show CDR1 as LNHDA and CDR2 as SQIVND (reference sequence). The CDR3 has 15 residues. CDR3 residues: CASSRGRSGANVLTF. CDR3 coding DNA: TGTGCCAGTAGTAGGGGGCGCTCTGGGGCCAACGTCCTGACTTTC.

This chain connects TRBV7-2 to TRBJ1-2; weak D call: TRBD1 (6 bases). V dropped 6 bases and J dropped 2 bases, with 16 bases sitting between them. This CDR3 is built from 15 residues. From germline, CDR1 is SGHTA and CDR2 FQGNSA. The CDR3 coding sequence is TGTGCCAGCAGTTCAGCAACAGGGCTAAACTATGGCTACACCTTC. It encodes CASSSATGLNYGYTF.

The chain is built from TRBV12-3 or TRBV12-4 and TRBJ2-4, with D unclear. There are 14 residues in the CDR3. The ends were cut back, 2 bases at V and 5 bases at J, with 10 bases in the middle. This CDR3 is CASSLRASQNIQYF. In DNA, the CDR3 is TGTGCCAGCAGTTTAAGAGCTTCCCAAAACATTCAGTACTTC.